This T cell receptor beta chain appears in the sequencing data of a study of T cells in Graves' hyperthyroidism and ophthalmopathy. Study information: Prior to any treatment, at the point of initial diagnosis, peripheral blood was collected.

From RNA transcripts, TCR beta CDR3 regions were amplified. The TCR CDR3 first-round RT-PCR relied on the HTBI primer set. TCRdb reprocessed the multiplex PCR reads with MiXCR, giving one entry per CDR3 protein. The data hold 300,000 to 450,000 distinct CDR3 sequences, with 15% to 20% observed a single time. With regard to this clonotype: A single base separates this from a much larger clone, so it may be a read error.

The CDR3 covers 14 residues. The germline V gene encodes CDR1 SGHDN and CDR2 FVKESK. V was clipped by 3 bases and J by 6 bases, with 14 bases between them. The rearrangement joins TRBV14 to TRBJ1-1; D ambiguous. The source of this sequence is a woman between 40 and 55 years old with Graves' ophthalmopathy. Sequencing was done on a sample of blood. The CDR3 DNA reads TGTGCCAGCAGCCACCCGGTCAGAAAACCTGAAGCTTTCTTT. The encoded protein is CASSHPVRKPEAFF.